Listed below are T cell receptor beta chains from one sample, sequenced in a study of neurological immune-mediated disorders. TCRdb passed the 5' RACE reads through MiXCR, listing each CDR3 protein once. The sample consists of under 40,000 distinct CDR3 sequences, around 4.5% of them appearing once. The sample taken for sequencing was PBMCs. These TCRs come from a man between 18 and 35 years old in good health. Each CDR3 is given with its conserved first and last residue. A D gene is named only where the DNA matches it firmly. Where a row states a size, it is once, few, many or the class of an expanded clone; other rows omit it.

size	J	V	D	CDR3	DNA
medium-sized	TRBJ1-1	TRBV20-1	TRBD1	CSAISGGMNTEAFF	TGCAGTGCCATCTCAGGGGGCATGAACACTGAAGCTTTCTTT
many	TRBJ2-2	TRBV5-1	.	CASSFQGETGELFF	TGCGCCAGCAGCTTCCAGGGAGAAACCGGGGAGCTGTTTTTT
many	TRBJ1-1	TRBV7-2	.	CASSLNPGLGTEAFF	TGTGCCAGCAGCTTAAATCCCGGCCTGGGCACTGAAGCTTTCTTT
many	TRBJ2-1	TRBV18	.	CASSPTVNEQFF	TGTGCCAGCTCACCGACGGTAAATGAGCAGTTCTTC
many	TRBJ2-2	TRBV7-3	TRBD1	CASSTRDRLSTGELFF	TGTGCCAGCAGCACACGGGACAGACTTTCCACCGGGGAGCTGTTTTTT
many	TRBJ2-3	TRBV20-1	.	CSARPRVSTDTQYF	TGCAGTGCTAGGCCCCGGGTTAGCACAGATACGCAGTATTTT
many	TRBJ2-7	TRBV12-3/TRBV12-4	TRBD1	CASTPGTELYEQYF	TGTGCCAGCACGCCCGGGACAGAGCTCTACGAGCAGTACTTC
many	TRBJ1-2	TRBV18	.	CASSPSTDLGGYTF	TGTGCCAGCTCACCCTCAACAGATCTTGGCGGCTACACCTTC
many	TRBJ2-3	TRBV4-3	TRBD2	CASSPNAPSGGAPDTQYF	TGCGCCAGCAGCCCAAATGCACCAAGCGGGGGGGCTCCAGATACGCAGTATTTT
many	TRBJ1-1	TRBV5-1	.	CASSLQGTAEAFF	TGCGCCAGCAGCTTACAGGGTACGGCTGAAGCTTTCTTT
many	TRBJ1-2	TRBV4-2	TRBD1	CASSQDPTDRRGGYTF	TGTGCCAGCAGCCAAGATCCCACGGACAGGCGAGGGGGCTACACCTTC
many	TRBJ2-7	TRBV19	.	CASEMSKGYEQYF	TGTGCCAGTGAAATGAGTAAGGGCTACGAGCAGTACTTC
many	TRBJ2-1	TRBV15	TRBD2	CATSRDPGGEQFF	TGTGCCACCAGCAGAGACCCGGGGGGTGAGCAGTTCTTC
many	TRBJ1-1	TRBV5-1	TRBD1	CASSGRTGLNTEAFF	TGCGCCAGCAGCGGACGGACAGGGCTGAACACTGAAGCTTTCTTT
few	TRBJ2-3	TRBV5-6	.	CASSPDRFRVYRTDTQYF	TGTGCCAGCAGCCCAGACAGATTCAGGGTATATAGGACAGATACGCAGTATTTT
many	TRBJ2-7	TRBV9	.	CASSVGHSSSYEQYF	TGTGCCAGCAGCGTAGGTCACTCCAGCTCCTACGAGCAGTACTTC
many	TRBJ1-6	TRBV20-1	TRBD1	CSAFGQGENSPLHF	TGCAGTGCCTTCGGACAGGGCGAAAATTCACCCCTCCACTTT
many	TRBJ1-4	TRBV7-8	.	CASSFSGNEKLFF	TGTGCCAGCAGCTTTTCTGGGAATGAAAAACTGTTTTTT
many	TRBJ1-1	TRBV7-2	.	CASSLTWSATEAFF	TGTGCCAGCAGCTTAACATGGTCTGCCACTGAAGCTTTCTTT
many	TRBJ2-1	TRBV20-1	TRBD2	CSAIKRGGSYNEQFF	TGCAGTGCAATCAAGCGGGGGGGCTCCTACAATGAGCAGTTCTTC
many	TRBJ1-6	TRBV4-1	.	CASSRVASPLHF	TGCGCCAGCAGCCGAGTGGCTTCACCCCTCCACTTT
many	TRBJ1-2	TRBV7-2	.	CASSTGTHSKGGYTF	TGTGCCAGCAGCACCGGGACTCACTCAAAAGGGGGCTACACCTTC
many	TRBJ1-1	TRBV12-3/TRBV12-4	.	CASSPPLGGAEAFF	TGTGCCAGCAGTCCTCCCTTGGGAGGGGCTGAAGCTTTCTTT
.	TRBJ2-1	TRBV19	TRBD1	CASSDGTGKYNTSYNEQFF	TGTGCCAGTAGTGACGGGACAGGAAAATACAATACTTCCTACAATGAGCAGTTCTTC
many	TRBJ2-5	TRBV5-1	TRBD1	CASSWTGQETQYF	TGCGCCAGCAGCTGGACAGGCCAAGAGACCCAGTACTTC
many	TRBJ2-1	TRBV20-1	.	CSSHKKATPGNEQFF	TGCAGTTCTCATAAGAAGGCGACTCCGGGGAATGAGCAGTTCTTC
many	TRBJ2-7	TRBV20-1	TRBD1	CSARQGQVPYEQYF	TGCAGTGCTAGACAGGGACAGGTACCCTACGAGCAGTACTTC
many	TRBJ2-1	TRBV19	.	CASGVGTSNNEQFF	TGTGCCAGCGGAGTCGGGACATCCAACAATGAGCAGTTCTTC
many	TRBJ1-4	TRBV6-6	TRBD1	CASSYGAGGGEKLFF	TGTGCCAGCAGTTACGGGGCAGGGGGGGGTGAAAAACTGTTTTTT
few	TRBJ2-1	TRBV3-1	.	CASSRRGVYNEQFF	TGTGCCAGCAGCCGAAGGGGAGTCTACAATGAGCAGTTCTTC
many	TRBJ2-3	TRBV7-9	.	CASSLGSTSTDTQYF	TGTGCCAGCAGCTTAGGGTCGACTAGCACAGATACGCAGTATTTT
many	TRBJ1-3	TRBV7-2	.	CASSPSTGPGNTIYF	TGTGCCAGCAGCCCCAGTACAGGGCCCGGAAACACCATATATTTT
many	TRBJ2-1	TRBV3-1	.	CASSRGLENEQFF	TGTGCCAGCAGCCGGGGACTTGAGAATGAGCAGTTCTTC
.	TRBJ2-5	TRBV10-3	.	CAISEDNQETQYF	TGTGCCATCAGTGAAGACAACCAAGAGACCCAGTACTTC
many	TRBJ1-3	TRBV6-2/TRBV6-3	TRBD1	CASRPGQGGGNTIYF	TGTGCCAGCCGACCCGGACAGGGAGGTGGAAACACCATATATTTT
many	TRBJ2-2	TRBV5-1	TRBD1	CASSLAGQGGTGELFF	TGCGCCAGCAGCTTGGCCGGACAGGGCGGCACCGGGGAGCTGTTTTTT
many	TRBJ2-5	TRBV5-1	.	CASSPLGETQYF	TGCGCCAGCAGCCCTCTCGGGGAGACCCAGTACTTC
many	TRBJ2-7	TRBV7-9	.	CASRDGLSYEQYF	TGTGCCAGCAGGGACGGACTCTCCTACGAGCAGTACTTC
many	TRBJ1-4	TRBV5-1	TRBD1	CASSFGDSLNEKLFF	TGCGCCAGCAGCTTCGGGGACAGCCTTAATGAAAAACTGTTTTTT
.	TRBJ1-4	TRBV7-2	TRBD1	CASSPFRTGGSEKLFF	TGTGCCAGCAGCCCATTTAGGACAGGGGGCTCTGAAAAACTGTTTTTT
few	TRBJ2-6	TRBV20-1	TRBD1	CSARAPGQGTVLTF	TGCAGTGCTAGGGCGCCGGGACAGGGAACCGTCCTGACTTTC
many	TRBJ2-7	TRBV6-5	.	CASRISGLASYEQYF	TGTGCCAGCAGGATTTCGGGCCTAGCGTCGTACGAGCAGTACTTC
many	TRBJ2-3	TRBV20-1	.	CSARLPTLTDTQYF	TGCAGTGCTAGGTTGCCTACCCTCACAGATACGCAGTATTTT
.	TRBJ2-1	TRBV24-1	TRBD2	CATSDSGTSGGANNEQFF	TGTGCCACCAGTGACTCCGGGACTAGCGGGGGGGCAAACAATGAGCAGTTCTTC
many	TRBJ2-3	TRBV5-1	.	CASSRDLGGSDTQYF	TGCGCCAGCAGCAGGGACCTTGGGGGGAGTGATACGCAGTATTTT
many	TRBJ1-5	TRBV20-1	.	CSAREGDQPQHF	TGCAGTGCTAGAGAGGGAGATCAGCCCCAGCATTTT
many	TRBJ1-6	TRBV14	.	CASSQNLGDSPLHF	TGTGCCAGCAGCCAAAATTTGGGGGATTCACCCCTCCACTTT
many	TRBJ2-3	TRBV20-1	.	CSARLVVTQYF	TGCAGTGCTAGATTGGTAGTCACGCAGTATTTT
many	TRBJ2-2	TRBV29-1	TRBD1	CSGRGQGGSGELFF	TGCAGCGGGAGGGGACAGGGTGGCTCCGGGGAGCTGTTTTTT
many	TRBJ2-7	TRBV4-1	.	CASSQGSTTPMSYEQYF	TGCGCCAGCAGCCAAGGAAGTACTACACCGATGTCCTACGAGCAGTACTTC
many	TRBJ2-2	TRBV10-3	TRBD1	CAIPKYGTESRGELFF	TGTGCCATCCCGAAATACGGGACAGAATCTCGGGGGGAGCTGTTTTTT
many	TRBJ2-7	TRBV10-3	TRBD2	CATQSLPGGYEQYF	TGTGCCACTCAATCCCTCCCGGGGGGATACGAGCAGTACTTC
many	TRBJ2-5	TRBV28	.	CASSLATVQETQYF	TGTGCCAGCAGTTTAGCAACAGTCCAAGAGACCCAGTACTTC